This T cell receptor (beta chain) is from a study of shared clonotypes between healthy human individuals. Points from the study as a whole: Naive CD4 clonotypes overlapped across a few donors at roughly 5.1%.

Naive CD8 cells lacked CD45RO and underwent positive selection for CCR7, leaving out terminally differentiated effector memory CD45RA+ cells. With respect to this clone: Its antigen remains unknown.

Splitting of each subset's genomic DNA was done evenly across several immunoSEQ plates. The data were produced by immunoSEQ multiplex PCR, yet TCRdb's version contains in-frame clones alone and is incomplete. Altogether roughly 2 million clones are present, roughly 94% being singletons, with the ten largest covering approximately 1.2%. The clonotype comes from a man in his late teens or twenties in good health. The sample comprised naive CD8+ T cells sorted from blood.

In DNA form, the CDR3 reads TGTGCCAGCAGTCGCAACCATCTGGACAGCGAGGATGGCTACACCTTC. It encodes CASSRNHLDSEDGYTF. J is TRBJ1-2 and V is TRBV7-9, with D possibly TRBD1 on 6 matching bases. Germline V gives CDR1 SEHNR, CDR2 FQNEAQ (reference sequence). The CDR3 loop spans 16 amino acids. Trimming took 6 bases from V and 6 from J, leaving 23 bases between them. Complete variable domain (other parts from reference TRBV7-9 and TRBJ1-2): DTGVSQNPRHKITKRGQNVTFRCDPISEHNRLYWYRQTLGQGPEFLTYFQNEAQLEKSRLLSDRFSAERPKGSFSTLEIQRTEQGDSAMYLCASSRNHLDSEDGYTFGSGTRLTVV.